This TCR beta chain was sequenced in a study of cytomegalovirus exposure and HLA in healthy donors. In its sample, this clone was seen once. This CDR3 has 16 residues. V was cut by 0 bases and J by 3 bases, with 12 bases left in between. CDR1 and CDR2 from the germline V gene are MNHEY and SVGAGI. In the PCR, 60 Vbeta and 13 Jbeta primers were used. This table comes from immunoSEQ multiplex PCR, and its TCRdb copy is limited to in-frame clones, with some not included. Of around 150,000 clones listed, roughly 74% are singletons. The TCR was taken from a man younger than 35 in good health and CMV-seropositive. V and J are TRBV6-5 and TRBJ1-5, with a tentative D call TRBD1 (5 bases). The sample consisted of PBMCs. The CDR3: CASSYSGQGPNQPQHF. The CDR3 DNA follows: TGTGCCAGCAGTTACTCGGGGCAGGGCCCCAATCAGCCCCAGCATTTT.